Each of the 8 T cell receptor beta chains below was sequenced from the same sample in a study of OX40 agonist ivuxolimab in advanced cancers. Profiling relied on immunoSEQ multiplex PCR, and the TCRdb table lists in-frame clones only, not all of them. The table records 50,000 to 75,000 clones, around 90% of them present only once. Sequences were derived from CD4+ or CD8+ T cells sorted from blood, sampled in a trial of the OX40 agonist ivuxolimab. The receptors shown here come from an adult with an advanced solid tumor such as melanoma, head and neck, liver or kidney cancer.

The chain employs TRBV5-1 and TRBJ1-4, with D possibly TRBD1 on 5 matching bases. The ends were cut back, 5 bases at V and 8 bases at J, with 13 bases in the middle. This CDR3 spans 13 amino acids. The V gene's germline CDR1 is SGHRS and CDR2 YFSETQ. CDR3 protein: CASSRDPNEKLFF. The CDR3 nucleotides are TGCGCCAGCAGTAGGGACCCGAACGAAAAACTGTTTTTT.

The chain uses TRBV5-1 and TRBJ1-4; TRBD1 aligns across 9 bases. This CDR3 has 14 amino acids. CDR1 is SGHRS and CDR2 is YFSETQ in the germline V gene. V lost 3 bases, J lost 5 bases, and 2 bases stayed unmatched. For the CDR3, the DNA is TGCGCCAGCAGCTCGGACAGGGGAAATGAAAAACTGTTTTTT. Translating it yields CASSSDRGNEKLFF.

J is TRBJ1-1 and V is TRBV5-6; TRBD1 is a possible D gene (5 bases). This CDR3 is 14 amino acids long. Germline loops: CDR1 SGHDT, CDR2 YYEEEE. The V end was cut by 3 bases, the J end by 2 bases, with 11 bases between. The CDR3 DNA reads as TGTGCCAGCAGCTCTACAGGTGTTAACACTGAAGCTTTCTTT. Translating gives CASSSTGVNTEAFF.

In its sample, this clone was seen a few times. The rearrangement uses TRBV5-1 and TRBJ2-1; D possibly matches TRBD1 or TRBD2 (5 bases each). CDR3 size: 14 residues. Germline V CDR1 and CDR2: SGHRS, YFSETQ. The germline V and J ends were trimmed by 5 bases and 0 bases, with 9 bases remaining between them. CDR3 sequence (DNA): TGCGCCAGCAGGGGGGATTACTCCTACAATGAGCAGTTCTTC. Amino acids: CASRGDYSYNEQFF.

The rearrangement uses TRBV30 and TRBJ2-5, with D uncertain. Germline CDR1 and CDR2: GTSNPN and SVGIG (reference sequence). This CDR3 comprises 13 residues. V was clipped by 0 bases and J by 5 bases, with 10 bases between them. The CDR3 spells CAWSVRSVETQYF. DNA of the CDR3: TGTGCCTGGAGTGTACGCAGCGTGGAGACCCAGTACTTC.

The chain recombines TRBV2 with TRBJ2-2, with D tentatively TRBD2 (5 bases). The V end lost 2 bases, the J end lost 4 bases, and 11 bases lay between the germline ends. CDR3 size: 15 residues. Germline V gene data show CDR1 as SNHLY and CDR2 as FYNNEI. In nucleotides, the CDR3 is TGTGCCAGCAGTGAACAGCGAGGAGGCACCGGGGAGCTGTTTTTT. This gives the protein CASSEQRGGTGELFF.

CDR3 loop: CASSLALMEETQYF. In DNA, the CDR3 is TGTGCCAGCAGCTTGGCCCTTATGGAGGAGACCCAGTACTTC. The chain employs TRBV5-4 and TRBJ2-5, with D unclear. CDR1 and CDR2 (germline): SGHNT, YYREEE (reference sequence). Trimming stripped 0 bases from V and 5 bases from J, with 11 bases between. This CDR3 contains 14 residues.

The V and J genes are TRBV5-1 and TRBJ2-3, with 7 nucleotides matching TRBD2. J was trimmed by 4 bases and V by 5 bases; bases with no gene match: 4. The CDR3 runs to 13 residues. Germline-derived CDR1 and CDR2 are SGHRS and YFSETQ. DNA for the CDR3: TGCGCCAGCAGAACTAGCGAGGCAGATACGCAGTATTTT. Its protein product is CASRTSEADTQYF.